This T cell receptor beta chain appears in the sequencing data of a study of blood T cell repertoires in COVID-19 (dated by TCRdb to between 2020 and 2021). With respect to the entire study: Samples from collaborators originated in the United States, Italy and Spain and spanned both the acute and convalescent phases of COVID-19. The prospective study material was composed of cDNA or gDNA derived from T cells, B-cell-depleted T cells, or PBMCs. Subjects who had been exposed to COVID-19, were actively infected with it, or had recovered from it provided the deeply sampled blood TCRbeta repertoires that made up the dataset. The repertoires were released in a freely available public database intended as a resource for research on the immune response to SARS-CoV-2. Samples were obtained from the ongoing ImmuneRACE study (first 160 participants) and from about 1,300 subjects provided by 6 global collaborators. A de-identified subject ID, COVID-19 status, age in years and sex were almost always included in the sample metadata. Where available, HLA class I and class II types were obtained from metadata supplied by the sample provider rather than from assay-based typing.

The germline V gene encodes CDR1 SGHTS and CDR2 YDEGEE. Between the V and J ends, shortened by 1 base and 8 bases respectively, the junction contains 15 bases. From the cysteine through the phenylalanine, the CDR3 covers 14 amino acids. Solely the CDR3 DNA is kept, with 42 bases framed from the first base. One collaborating source in Seattle enrolled patients while the patients were actively infected and followed the patients over time throughout the course of disease. The collaborating institutions used their own protocols to collect whole blood in K2EDTA tubes. For TCRbeta analysis, collaborators shipped samples in one of three forms: frozen whole blood, isolated PBMCs, or DNA extracted from either of those sample types. This clone has a handful of counts. It has no known antigen specificity. Within one base of it there is no much larger clone, and no base qualities were kept. Study-wide conclusions, independent of this receptor: The quantity of clinical and demographic metadata differed by source and by participant and was supplied without curation.

TCRbeta CDR3 regions were amplified from genomic DNA using the immunoSEQ Assay, a bias-controlled multiplex PCR. In the paper's pipeline: Nucleated cell counts per sample were estimated from amplification of reference gene primers within the assay. To quantify the absolute abundance of each unique TCRbeta CDR3 rearrangement, sequence reads were collapsed and filtered. Productive Simpson clonality was computed per sample as the square root of Simpson's diversity index over productive rearrangements. TCRdb provides this immuneACCESS table in a form limited to in-frame rearrangements. Some clones are lacking; in checked studies, under half of them reflect an unresolved V gene, and why the rest are absent is not known. That table gives V, J and clone size, and the DNA gave D and trimming. Here the sample has approximately 160,000 clones; around 83% occur a single time. The top ten constitute roughly 8% of the sample.

Sequencing was performed on peripheral blood. The receptor chain draws on TRBV5-8 and TRBJ1-2; 6 matching bases give a weak D call of TRBD1. The sequence came from a woman between 55 and 75 years old with COVID-19, enrolled during active disease. The CDR3 here reads CASSLRDKRNGYTF. Here is the DNA: TGTGCCAGCAGCTTGCGGGACAAAAGGAACGGCTACACCTTC.